This TCR beta chain was found in a study of post-analysis software for immune sequencing data. About the study: Relapsing-remitting, secondary progressive and progressive-relapsing forms made up the multiple sclerosis disease courses.

This clonotype was recorded a few times. Its antigen is not identified. General observations from the study: F measure grouped same-batch samples tightly together. Comparison of patients with controls showed five TRBV segments more frequent in patients, TRBV5-6, TRBV5-1 and TRBV20-1 among them. Controls had significantly higher normalized Chao1 diversity than multiple sclerosis patients.

Researchers reported that TCR beta cDNA libraries carried unique molecular identifiers. With about 0.9 to 11 million T cells as the source, roughly 0.5 million cDNA molecules resulted. TCRdb re-called the PCR reads through MiXCR, storing one row per CDR3 protein. The sample lists about 460,000 distinct CDR3 sequences, 40% to 55% occurring once. Germline CDR1 and CDR2: SGHVS and FQNEAQ. V trimming: 5 bases; J trimming: 5 bases; junction bases outside the gene matches: 9. The CDR3 is made up of 15 amino acids. Input material: blood. This receptor was obtained from a girl under 18 with multiple sclerosis. V is TRBV7-8 and J is TRBJ1-5, with 7 bases matching TRBD1. Here the CDR3 reads CASSPRGQPDQPQHF. The CDR3 coding sequence is TGTGCCAGCAGCCCGCGGGGACAGCCCGATCAGCCCCAGCATTTT.